This T cell receptor (beta chain) was captured by sequencing in a study of Graves' ophthalmopathy and Graves' hyperthyroidism (dated by TCRdb to the late 2010s). Regarding the research as a whole: Peripheral blood was collected at initial diagnosis, before any treatment. To explore V-J signatures distinguishing ophthalmopathy from hyperthyroidism, a discovery set of 100 patients (43 ophthalmopathy, 57 stable hyperthyroidism) was enrolled. An independent validation cohort comprised under 20 hyperthyroidism patients and around 16 patients who later progressed from hyperthyroidism to ophthalmopathy. In total, 120 to 150 blood samples were TCR-sequenced: under 45 ophthalmopathy, under 80 hyperthyroidism and some 17 hyperthyroidism-to-ophthalmopathy patients. In several hyperthyroidism patients, the T-cell repertoires found in thyroid tissue were compared with those found in blood. TCR beta repertoire signatures were used to distinguish Graves' ophthalmopathy from Graves' hyperthyroidism and to predict progression to ophthalmopathy. Following sampling, methimazole starting at 30 mg daily was administered to hyperthyroidism patients, and high-dose intravenous methylprednisolone was administered to ophthalmopathy patients. The paper's findings and limits, for the study overall: No statistical method was used to set the sample size in advance, and the investigators knew which group each participant was assigned to. In validation, the model predicted ophthalmopathy progression with 70.59% sensitivity and approximately 78% specificity; eleven to twelve predicted patients were CT-confirmed with GO in a median of about 6.2 months. The 13-signature model separated ophthalmopathy from stable hyperthyroidism with approximately 88% sensitivity and 81% to 82% specificity in cross-validation, and 80%/75% in the test set. Most expanded thyroid clonotypes with a frequency above 0.001 also appeared in blood, which suggests that blood repertoires may reflect the immune response in the thyroid.

The junction shows trimming of 3 bases on V and 9 bases on J, and the gene matches do not reach 5 bases of it. Per the germline V gene, SQVTM is the CDR1 and ANQGSEA is the CDR2. The cysteine opens and the phenylalanine closes a CDR3 of 12 amino acids. Just CDR3 DNA is preserved here, 36 bases in frame from base 1. A note on this clonotype: Its recognized antigen is unknown. Base qualities are missing; no much larger clone stands one base away.

The ophthalmopathy patients had moderately to severely active disease, with a Clinical Activity Score of 3 or higher, a NOSPECS grade of 4 or higher, and a disease duration of less than 3 months. Anyone with other autoimmune diseases, uncontrolled infections, pregnancy or lactation was excluded from the study. Clinical symptoms, serum thyroxine, TRAb, thyroid ultrasound and orbital computed tomography were used for diagnosis. Ficoll-Paque density gradient centrifugation was used to isolate PBMCs from approximately 10 ml of fresh peripheral blood. Trizol reagent was used to extract the total RNA, and its quality was then checked on an Agilent 2100 Bioanalyzer. TCR beta CDR3 regions were amplified from RNA transcripts for repertoire sequencing. A first-round RT-PCR used HTBI primers with the Qiagen OneStep RT-PCR kit, followed by a second-round multiplex PCR, size selection and purification. Libraries were sequenced paired-end with 100 bp reads on an Illumina HiSeq2000. The source study handled its data this way. Reads were processed with SOAPnuke, discarding reads with adapters, uncalled bases, mean Phred below 15, or no exact constant-primer or identifier match. COPE v1.2.5 was used to merge the high-quality paired reads. Unique nucleotide sequences were defined as clonotypes and aligned to IMGT TRB V, D and J references using MiTCR v1.1. Only V-J combinations with frequency above 0.0001 were analysed, covering approximately 99% of repertoires. For each V-J combination, a TCR clonal expansion and chaos score was defined as F50 clonal expansion divided by the chaos observed in the TCRdist matrix. Welch's t-statistics and random forest were used to reduce features to 10 to 15 V-J combinations, which were fed into a naive Bayes classifier. The similarity between thyroid and blood repertoires was quantified using the Morisita-Horn index. The public reads were quality trimmed at Q25 with fastp and then assembled into clones with MiXCR by TCRdb, keeping productive beta chains. Entries are consolidated by CDR3 protein sequence, retaining the most common genes and DNA. None of the V and J calls come from the authors' own analysis; TCRdb made them. The sample table records 600,000 to 700,000 distinct CDR3 sequences; more than 40% of these occur just once. The ten biggest clones cover around 3.3% of the sample.

The sequenced sample was peripheral blood. The chain is made from TRBV29-1 and TRBJ2-5; 9 bases in between match TRBD1. This receptor was obtained from an adult man with Graves' ophthalmopathy. CDR3 reads: CSVDGWTGAQYF. The nucleotide sequence is TGCAGCGTTGATGGTTGGACAGGGGCCCAGTACTTC.